This T cell receptor (beta chain) derives from a study of blood T cell repertoires in COVID-19. Looking at the study overall: The United States, Italy and Spain provided the acute and convalescent COVID-19 samples. T cells, B-cell-depleted T cells, or PBMCs provided the cDNA or gDNA that served as material.

Per the authors' pipeline: It was from reference gene primer amplification that nucleated cell counts were estimated. Profiling relied on immunoSEQ multiplex PCR, and the TCRdb table lists in-frame clones only, not all of them. V and J calls and clone size come straight from that table; D and trimming were deduced from the DNA. The table has some 100,000 clones, more than 85% seen once; the top ten hold 0.97%. The CDR3 contains 15 residues. With 0 bases clipped from V and 6 bases from J, the junction kept 1 base outside the gene matches. CDR1 is MNHNS and CDR2 is SASEGT in the germline V gene. Specimen: peripheral blood. The rearrangement uses TRBV6-1 and TRBJ1-6; 8 bases line up with TRBD1. The receptor's source is a man between 60 and 75 years old with acute or convalescent COVID-19. CDR3 sequence reads: CASSEATGANSPLHF. The CDR3 region has the DNA TGTGCCAGCAGTGAAGCGACAGGGGCTAATTCACCCCTCCACTTT.